Listed below are T cell receptor beta chains from one sample, sequenced in a study of monozygotic twins with inflammatory bowel disease. TCRdb re-called the 5' RACE reads; one entry per CDR3 protein, DNA not given. The sample yields about 380,000 distinct CDR3 sequences, of which the top ten take up 2.5% to 3%. Sequenced: blood. These receptors were obtained from a human donor with ulcerative colitis or Crohn's disease, or a healthy co-twin of an affected twin (not recorded which). CDR3s include the opening cysteine and the closing phenylalanine or tryptophan.

J gene,V gene,CDR3 protein
TRBJ2-1,TRBV7-9,CASSLLAVVNEQFF
TRBJ2-1,TRBV7-3,CASSLGLAGGAEQFF
TRBJ2-1,TRBV20-1,CSARDPGGLYNEQFF
TRBJ2-3,TRBV24-1,CATSEWGLSSDTQYF
TRBJ2-3,TRBV7-9,CASSLTGPTDTQYF
TRBJ1-1,TRBV20-1,CSARTDMNTEAFF
TRBJ1-1,TRBV20-1,CSASFGDVGEAFF
TRBJ1-1,TRBV5-1,CASSLSQPNTEAFF
TRBJ1-6,TRBV10-3,CAISEQVTDNSPLHF
TRBJ2-7,TRBV20-1,CSAAKGLPSYEQYF
TRBJ2-5,TRBV20-1,CSARDGRRGQETQYF
TRBJ1-6,TRBV27,CASRASYNSPLHF
TRBJ2-1,TRBV6-1,CASSLTGSGFNEQFF
TRBJ1-2,TRBV12-3/TRBV12-4,CASTNVEKTRFGYTF
TRBJ1-3,TRBV7-2,CASSPGLYTIYF
TRBJ2-2,TRBV11-3,CASSLTGGEELFF
TRBJ1-3,TRBV3-1,CASSQGQLSGNTIYF
TRBJ2-7,TRBV4-1,CASNLRTGDTEQYF
TRBJ2-3,TRBV5-1,CASSLVYEKQGGQYF
TRBJ2-7,TRBV21-1,CASSKGETSGRSSYEQYF
TRBJ2-7,TRBV25-1,CASSPQSEQYF
TRBJ1-3,TRBV20-1,CSATQGSGNTIYF
TRBJ1-1,TRBV6-5,CASSYSNRIFMNTEAFF
TRBJ1-1,TRBV28,CASSTHSTEAFF
TRBJ2-3,TRBV5-1,CASSLLLYISTDTQYF
TRBJ2-4,TRBV13,CASSSIGGIENIQYF
TRBJ1-5,TRBV4-1,CASSITGNSYQPQHF
TRBJ2-7,TRBV3-1,CASSQEAREQYF
TRBJ1-1,TRBV6-6,CASSATGKNTEAFF
TRBJ1-5,TRBV9,CASSVAGTPNQPQHF
TRBJ1-5,TRBV7-2,CASSLARDSKENQPQHF
TRBJ1-2,TRBV9,CASSVQGRYGYTF
TRBJ2-2,TRBV19,CASRKTGETAGELFF
TRBJ1-6,TRBV5-1,CASSLNVDRGGSPLHF
TRBJ2-7,TRBV15,CATSRDGQSSYEQYF
TRBJ2-7,TRBV20-1,CSASASTYEQYF
TRBJ1-1,TRBV27,CASSRGPYRVGYADTEAFF
TRBJ1-5,TRBV20-1,CSARDLTGAMGNQPQHF
TRBJ2-3,TRBV5-1,CASKVSSTDTQYF
TRBJ2-1,TRBV5-1,CASSLPSGGNNEQFF
TRBJ2-3,TRBV7-9,CASSLARVNTQYF
TRBJ1-4,TRBV4-3,CASSQDPGREEKLFF
TRBJ2-1,TRBV6-5,CASSYIRGLGEQFF
TRBJ2-3,TRBV11-2,CASSLEERRRLRQSTDTQYF
TRBJ1-4,TRBV6-1,CAAAWGDATNEKLFF
TRBJ1-3,TRBV20-1,CSARAKGGFGNTIYF
TRBJ1-5,TRBV12-3/TRBV12-4,CASSMGQGTYQPQHF
TRBJ2-6,TRBV28,CASNSLASGANVLTF
TRBJ1-2,TRBV28,CASSTPGQGASGYTF
TRBJ1-2,TRBV6-5,CASSSPARAFYGYTF
TRBJ2-7,TRBV12-3/TRBV12-4,CASSPRRAYEQYF
TRBJ1-4,TRBV7-9,CASRSPGQRGEKLFF
TRBJ1-3,TRBV6-1,CASSVDRGPSGNTIYF
TRBJ1-6,TRBV5-1,CASSLPGTNSPLHF
TRBJ1-1,TRBV5-1,CASSLTTGQNTEAFF
TRBJ1-1,TRBV6-2/TRBV6-3,CASSAGDRGATEAFF
TRBJ2-3,TRBV12-5,CASGPRTGSTDTQYF
TRBJ2-3,TRBV28,CASSPPPTDTQYF
TRBJ2-1,TRBV4-3,CASSQERAGGGYEQFF